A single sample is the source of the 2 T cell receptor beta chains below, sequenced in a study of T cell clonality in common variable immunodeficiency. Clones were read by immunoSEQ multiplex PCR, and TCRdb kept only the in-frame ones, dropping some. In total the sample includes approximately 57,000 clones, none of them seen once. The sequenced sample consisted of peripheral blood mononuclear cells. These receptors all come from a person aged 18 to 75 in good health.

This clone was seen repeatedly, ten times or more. Here the CDR3 reads CASSLFGESPETQYF. CDR3 DNA, as far as it was read: TGTGCCAGCAGCTTATTCGGGGAATCGCCAGAGACC. The V call is TRBV13, the J call TRBJ2-5; perhaps TRBD2 as D (5 bases). The read halts 3 residues ahead of the CDR3 end, with the missing end drawn from the germline J gene. The germline V gene has CDR1 PRHDT and CDR2 FYEKMQ (reference sequence). V was shortened by 2 bases and J by 4 bases, with 14 bases between the two germline ends. The CDR3 consists of 15 residues.

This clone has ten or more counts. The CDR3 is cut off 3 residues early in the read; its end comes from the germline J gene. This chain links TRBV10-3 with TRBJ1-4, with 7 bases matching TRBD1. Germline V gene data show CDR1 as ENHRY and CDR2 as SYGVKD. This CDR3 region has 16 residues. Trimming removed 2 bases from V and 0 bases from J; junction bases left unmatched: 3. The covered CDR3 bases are TGTGCCATCAGTGAGAACACAGGGGCAACTAATGAAAAA. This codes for CAISENTGATNEK. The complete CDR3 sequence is CAISENTGATNEKLFF.